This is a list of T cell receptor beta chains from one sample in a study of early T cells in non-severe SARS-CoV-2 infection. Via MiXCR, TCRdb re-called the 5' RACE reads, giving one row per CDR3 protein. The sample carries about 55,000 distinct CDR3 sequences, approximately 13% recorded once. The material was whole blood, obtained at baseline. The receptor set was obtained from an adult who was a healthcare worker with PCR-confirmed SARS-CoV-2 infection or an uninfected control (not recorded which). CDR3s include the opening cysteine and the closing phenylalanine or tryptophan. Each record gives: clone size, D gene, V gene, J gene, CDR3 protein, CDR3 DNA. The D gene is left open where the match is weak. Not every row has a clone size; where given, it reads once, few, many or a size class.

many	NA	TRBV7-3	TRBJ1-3	CASSSDRGNTIYF	TGTGCCAGCAGCTCCGACAGGGGAAACACCATATATTTT
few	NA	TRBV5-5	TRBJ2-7	CASSTGTSYEQYF	TGTGCCAGCAGCACCGGGACTTCCTACGAGCAGTACTTC
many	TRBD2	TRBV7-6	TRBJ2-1	CASSTGTSGGQNEQFF	TGTGCCAGCAGCACCGGGACTAGCGGGGGCCAGAATGAGCAGTTCTTC
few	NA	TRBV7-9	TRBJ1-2	CASSSRPGTPIGYTF	TGTGCCAGCAGCTCCCGGCCCGGGACCCCGATCGGCTACACCTTC
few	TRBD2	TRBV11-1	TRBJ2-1	CASSLDKRDRGNEQFF	TGTGCCAGCAGCTTAGATAAGCGGGACCGGGGCAATGAGCAGTTCTTC
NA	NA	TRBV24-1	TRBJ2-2	CATAPGGTGELFF	TGTGCCACCGCACCTGGGGGAACCGGGGAGCTGTTTTTT
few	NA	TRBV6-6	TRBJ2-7	CASSYSVRVGDEQYF	TGTGCCAGCAGTTACTCAGTCAGGGTCGGAGACGAGCAGTACTTC
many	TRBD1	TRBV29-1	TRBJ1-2	CSGRTGGRGYTF	TGCAGCGGACGGACAGGGGGCAGGGGCTACACCTTC
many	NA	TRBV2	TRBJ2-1	CASKDRDQSYNEQFF	TGTGCCAGCAAGGACCGGGACCAGTCCTACAATGAGCAGTTCTTC
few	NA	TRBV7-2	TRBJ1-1	CASSLRTGTEAFF	TGTGCCAGCAGCTTGAGGACGGGCACTGAAGCTTTCTTT
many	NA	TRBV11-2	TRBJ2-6	CASSLTSGANVLTF	TGTGCCAGCAGCTTAACCTCTGGGGCCAACGTCCTGACTTTC
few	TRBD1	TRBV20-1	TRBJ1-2	CSARGQGEYGYTF	TGCAGTGCTAGGGGACAGGGGGAATATGGCTACACCTTC
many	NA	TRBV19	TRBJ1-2	CASTPTGKDGYTF	TGTGCCAGTACCCCAACAGGGAAGGACGGCTACACCTTC